Listed below are T cell receptor beta chains from one sample, sequenced in a study of T cells in Graves' hyperthyroidism and ophthalmopathy. TCRdb itself ran the multiplex PCR reads through MiXCR, one entry per CDR3 protein. This table holds 300,000 or so distinct CDR3 sequences, roughly a fifth found once. The sequenced material came from blood. The source is a woman aged 50 to 60 with Graves' hyperthyroidism. Each CDR3 is given with its conserved first and last residue. The order of the fields is clone size, V gene, D gene, J gene, CDR3 protein, CDR3 DNA. D genes are given only for firm matches. Not every row has a clone size; where given, it reads once, few, many or a size class.

many,TRBV6-1,TRBD2,TRBJ2-5,CASSEARAGGPYQETQYF,TGTGCCAGCAGTGAAGCGCGCGCGGGGGGGCCCTACCAAGAGACCCAGTACTTC
-,TRBV2,TRBD1,TRBJ1-4,CASSLQKPRGRTDGLFF,TGTGCCAGCAGCCTACAAAAACCGAGGGGGCGTACAGATGGACTGTTTTTT
-,TRBV25-1,-,TRBJ1-1,CASSEAAGSGTEAFF,TGTGCCAGCAGTGAGGCCGCAGGGAGTGGTACTGAAGCTTTCTTT
-,TRBV18,-,TRBJ2-5,CASSPRAVGETQYF,TGTGCCAGCTCACCACGAGCGGTCGGAGAGACCCAGTACTTC
-,TRBV15,-,TRBJ1-2,CATTRSGNYGYTF,TGTGCCACCACGAGAAGCGGGAACTATGGCTACACCTTC
many,TRBV25-1,TRBD1,TRBJ2-7,CASSGGGTGNEQYF,TGTGCCAGCAGTGGAGGGGGGACAGGGAACGAGCAGTACTTC
-,TRBV5-1,TRBD1,TRBJ2-5,CASSSAGQVETQYF,TGCGCCAGCAGCTCGGCGGGACAGGTCGAGACCCAGTACTTC
-,TRBV15,-,TRBJ2-2,CATSRGEGVTGELFF,TGTGCCACCAGCAGAGGGGAGGGGGTGACCGGGGAGCTGTTTTTT
few,TRBV9,-,TRBJ2-2,CASSVSLGSPNTGELFF,TGTGCCAGCAGCGTAAGCCTGGGCAGCCCGAACACCGGGGAGCTGTTTTTT
-,TRBV4-2,-,TRBJ1-2,CASSQDREGNYGYTF,TGTGCCAGCAGCCAAGATCGGGAGGGGAACTATGGCTACACCTTC
once,TRBV5-1,-,TRBJ2-1,CASRLTSSYNEQFF,TGCGCCAGCAGACTGACGAGCTCCTACAATGAGCAGTTCTTC
many,TRBV11-2,TRBD2,TRBJ2-1,CASSSRLAAYNEQFF,TGTGCCAGCAGCTCGAGACTAGCGGCCTACAATGAGCAGTTCTTC
few,TRBV7-2,TRBD1,TRBJ1-3,CASSAYRGSSGNTIYF,TGTGCCAGCAGCGCATACAGGGGCAGCTCTGGAAACACCATATATTTT
-,TRBV6-1,-,TRBJ1-6,CASITGTAYNSPLHF,TGTGCCAGCATCACCGGGACGGCCTATAATTCACCCCTCCACTTT
-,TRBV11-2,-,TRBJ2-3,CASTRVARGDTQYF,TGTGCCTCCACGCGCGTGGCCCGGGGAGATACGCAGTATTTT
many,TRBV10-3,-,TRBJ1-1,CAISGSSNTEAFF,TGTGCCATCAGTGGTTCGTCGAACACTGAAGCTTTCTTT
few,TRBV19,-,TRBJ1-1,CASRNKGEAFF,TGTGCCAGTAGAAACAAGGGTGAAGCTTTCTTT
many,TRBV5-6,TRBD1,TRBJ1-1,CASSETGFGEAFF,TGTGCCAGCAGCGAGACAGGGTTCGGTGAAGCTTTCTTT
many,TRBV10-2,-,TRBJ1-4,CASSGTGTMTNEKLFF,TGCGCCAGCAGCGGTACCGGGACCATGACTAATGAAAAACTGTTTTTT
many,TRBV20-1,-,TRBJ1-1,CSAKNFAGTNTEAFF,TGCAGTGCTAAGAACTTTGCTGGGACAAACACTGAAGCTTTCTTT
-,TRBV7-8,-,TRBJ2-1,CASSLLQGREQFF,TGTGCCAGCAGCTTATTACAGGGTAGGGAGCAGTTCTTC
-,TRBV2,-,TRBJ1-1,CASIQGQYYTEAFF,TGTGCCAGCATTCAAGGACAGTATTACACTGAAGCTTTCTTT
-,TRBV6-5,-,TRBJ1-2,CASSYSTGFGYTF,TGTGCCAGCAGTTACTCGACGGGGTTTGGCTACACCTTC
few,TRBV19,-,TRBJ2-7,CASSIQGSSYEQYF,TGTGCCAGTAGTATCCAAGGTAGCTCCTACGAGCAGTACTTC
-,TRBV19,-,TRBJ2-2,CASSPSLITGELFF,TGTGCCAGTAGTCCAAGTTTAATCACCGGGGAGCTGTTTTTT
-,TRBV20-1,TRBD1,TRBJ2-7,CSAREYRGGEQYF,TGCAGTGCTAGGGAATACAGGGGCGGCGAGCAGTACTTC
-,TRBV28,TRBD1,TRBJ1-2,CASSLFQGDYGYTF,TGTGCCAGCAGTTTGTTTCAGGGGGACTATGGCTACACCTTC
many,TRBV27,-,TRBJ1-5,CASSLQGLGNQPQHF,TGTGCCAGCAGTCTTCAGGGATTAGGAAATCAGCCCCAGCATTTT
-,TRBV11-2,-,TRBJ1-2,CASSPISGDNYGYTF,TGTGCCAGCAGCCCAATATCGGGGGATAACTATGGCTACACCTTC